These 9 T cell receptor beta chains came from one sample sequenced in a study of cytomegalovirus exposure and HLA in healthy donors. Researchers ran the PCR with 60 Vbeta and 13 Jbeta primers. Sequencing was performed with immunoSEQ multiplex PCR; in TCRdb, only in-frame clones are kept and a portion is missing. The table has some 110,000 clones, about three quarters seen once. Sequencing was done on a sample of PBMCs. The source of these receptors is a woman in her thirties or forties in good health and CMV-seropositive.

The rearrangement uses TRBV25-1 and TRBJ1-6, with 8 bases aligning to TRBD1. The CDR3 totals 14 residues. Germline-derived CDR1 and CDR2 are MGHDK and SYGVNS. Trimming at V came to 4 bases and at J to 8 bases, leaving 4 bases not matched to a gene. CDR3 sequence: CASSGGTGYSPLHF. CDR3 sequence (DNA): TGTGCCAGCAGTGGAGGGACAGGTTATTCACCCCTCCACTTT. The whole variable domain, remainder taken from reference TRBV25-1 and TRBJ1-6, is EADIYQTPRYLVIGTGKKITLECSQTMGHDKMYWYQQDPGMELHLIHYSYGVNSTEKGDLSSESTVSRIRTEHFPLTLESARPSHTSQYLCASSGGTGYSPLHFGNGTRLTVT.

The rearrangement joins TRBV7-2 to TRBJ2-5, with D unresolved. The CDR3 totals 13 residues. Trimming removed 5 bases from V and 5 bases from J, with 12 bases in between. CDR1 and CDR2 (germline): SGHTA, FQGNSA. Here the CDR3 reads CASSSRYWETQYF. CDR3 DNA sequence: TGTGCCAGCAGCAGCAGGTACTGGGAGACCCAGTACTTC.

The chain carries TRBV11-1 and TRBJ1-1; TRBD1 aligns across 12 bases. Germline values: CDR1 SGHAT, CDR2 FQDESV (reference sequence). The V and J ends lost 5 bases and 7 bases, in that order; junction bases with no gene match: 8. The CDR3 contains 15 residues. CDR3 sequence reads: CASSLGTGGASEAFF. As DNA, the CDR3 is TGTGCCAGCAGCCTAGGGACAGGGGGCGCGAGTGAAGCTTTCTTT.

This CDR3 is CASSPSTGDEQYF. The DNA for the CDR3 is TGCGCCAGCAGCCCCTCAACAGGGGACGAGCAGTACTTC. The J gene is TRBJ2-7, the V gene TRBV4-3; 7 bases align to TRBD1. This CDR3 region has 13 residues. The V and J ends lost 4 bases and 5 bases, in that order; junction bases with no gene match: 5. From germline, CDR1 is LGHNA and CDR2 YSLEER.

The genes are TRBV7-9 and TRBJ2-7, with 12 bases lining up with TRBD1. The CDR3 covers 19 residues. The junction had 18 bases not matched to a gene; V was cut back by 0 bases and J by 9 bases. Germline CDR1 and CDR2: SEHNR and FQNEAQ (reference sequence). CDR3 bases: TGTGCCAGCAGCTTAGCGTATATGGTGGGGGACAGGGGGCGCTCCGGGCAGTACTTC. Its protein is CASSLAYMVGDRGRSGQYF.

The chain combines TRBV19 with TRBJ1-4, with D unresolved. The CDR3 runs 14 residues. Germline CDR1 is LNHDA and CDR2 is SQIVND (reference sequence). Between the trimmed V and J ends, which lost 4 bases and 6 bases, there was a span of 12 bases. The CDR3 protein is CASSTRMSDEKLFF. As DNA, the CDR3 is TGTGCCAGTAGTACTAGGATGTCCGATGAAAAACTGTTTTTT.

This clone was detected a few times. The genes are TRBV5-4 and TRBJ2-1; a possible D gene is TRBD2 (5 bases). Germline assignment: CDR1 SGHNT and CDR2 YYREEE (reference sequence). CDR3 length: 14 residues. The V end lost 0 bases, the J end lost 9 bases, and 13 bases lay between the germline ends. The CDR3, as DNA: TGTGCCAGCAGCTTGGGCGGAGGTCAGGTTGAGCAGTTCTTC. This sequence encodes CASSLGGGQVEQFF.

This clone has a single count. The chain is built from TRBV13 and TRBJ1-6; a possible D gene is TRBD1 (5 bases). V was clipped by 1 base and J by 10 bases, with 26 bases between them. CDR1 and CDR2 from the germline V gene are PRHDT and FYEKMQ (reference sequence). This CDR3 contains 19 residues. CDR3 region: CASSLARLRGPYLGSPLHF. CDR3 DNA: TGTGCCAGCAGCTTAGCCCGGTTGCGGGGACCGTACTTGGGATCACCCCTCCACTTT. Full variable domain (remainder filled in from reference TRBV13 and TRBJ1-6): AAGVIQSPRHLIKEKRETATLKCYPIPRHDTVYWYQQGPGQDPQFLISFYEKMQSDKGSIPDRFSAQQFSDYHSELNMSSLELGDSALYFCASSLARLRGPYLGSPLHFGNGTRLTVT.

The table lists this clone with a count of one. This rearrangement joins TRBV18 to TRBJ1-1; TRBD1 agrees at 8 bases. The germline V gene encodes CDR1 KGHSH and CDR2 LQKENI. After removal of 4 bases from V and 5 bases from J, the junction contained 9 bases not matched to a gene. This CDR3 is built from 15 residues. The chain's CDR3 is CASSRDLNRGTEAFF. The CDR3 region has the DNA TGTGCCAGCTCACGGGATTTGAACAGGGGGACTGAAGCTTTCTTT.